Each of the 5 T cell receptor beta chains below was sequenced from the same sample in a study of technical replicates of blood from a handful of donors. Profiled with immunoSEQ multiplex PCR; TCRdb holds only in-frame clones, not every one. The data show 55,000 to 75,000 clones, approximately 86% seen once. The material sequenced was PBMCs. Receptor source: a human donor in good health. Some clones in this sample may be carry-over from other donors' samples.

The chain employs TRBV7-9 and TRBJ2-1; D ambiguous. Germline CDR1 reads SEHNR; CDR2 reads FQNEAQ (reference sequence). There are 15 residues in the CDR3. V lost 4 bases to trimming and J lost 8 bases, with 18 bases between them. The CDR3 nucleotides read TGTGCCAGCAGCTCCCCCGTCCGCAGTGACTATGAGCAGTTCTTC. It encodes CASSSPVRSDYEQFF.

The chain employs TRBV7-9 and TRBJ2-7; no clear D. The V gene's germline CDR1 is SEHNR and CDR2 FQNEAQ (reference sequence). The CDR3 has 14 residues. V lost 3 bases to trimming and J lost 5 bases, with 14 bases between them. The CDR3 DNA follows: TGTGCCAGCAGCTTCCCAAGACCAGGCAACGAGCAGTACTTC. Protein sequence: CASSFPRPGNEQYF.

This rearrangement joins TRBV29-1 to TRBJ2-7; 11 nucleotides agree with TRBD1. The V and J ends lost 4 bases and 2 bases, in that order; junction bases with no gene match: 4. Germline CDR1 is SQVTM and CDR2 is ANQGSEA. The CDR3 totals 14 residues. The CDR3 sequence: CSVAGTGGTYEQYF. CDR3 sequence (DNA): TGCAGCGTTGCTGGGACAGGGGGGACCTACGAGCAGTACTTC.

The chain couples TRBV6-5 to TRBJ2-7; 8 bases are shared with TRBD1. V lost 5 bases and J lost 5; bases outside the gene matches: 11. Germline V gives CDR1 MNHEY, CDR2 SVGAGI. The CDR3 spans 15 residues. CDR3 DNA sequence: TGTGCCAGCAGTCCCTCAGAGGGACAGGCCAACGAGCAGTACTTC. As protein: CASSPSEGQANEQYF.

The chain links TRBV7-2 to TRBJ1-1; 10 bases line up with TRBD1. Trimming at V came to 6 bases and at J to 5 bases, leaving 6 bases not matched to a gene. The CDR3 runs to 14 residues. Germline V gene sequence: CDR1 SGHTA, CDR2 FQGNSA. The CDR3 here is CASRPRTGGTEAFF. The CDR3 nucleotides read TGTGCCAGCAGACCGCGGACAGGGGGAACTGAAGCTTTCTTT.